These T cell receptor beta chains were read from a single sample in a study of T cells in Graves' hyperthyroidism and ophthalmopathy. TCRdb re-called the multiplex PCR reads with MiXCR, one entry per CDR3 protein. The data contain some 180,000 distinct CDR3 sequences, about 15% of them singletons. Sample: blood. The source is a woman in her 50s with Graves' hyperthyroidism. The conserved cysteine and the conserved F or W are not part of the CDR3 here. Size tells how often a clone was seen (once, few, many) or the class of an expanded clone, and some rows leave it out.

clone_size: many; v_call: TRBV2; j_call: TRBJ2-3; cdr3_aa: ASSPMTSGGPDTQY
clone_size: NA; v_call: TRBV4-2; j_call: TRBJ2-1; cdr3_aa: ASSQDISGGPRREQF
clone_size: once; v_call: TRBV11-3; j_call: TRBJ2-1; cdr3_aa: ASSQVLSPSSYNEQF
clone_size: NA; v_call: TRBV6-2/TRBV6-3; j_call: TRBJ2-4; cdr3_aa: ASSLTSGLAKNIQY
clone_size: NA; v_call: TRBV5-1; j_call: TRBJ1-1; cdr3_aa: ASRLNGDTEAF
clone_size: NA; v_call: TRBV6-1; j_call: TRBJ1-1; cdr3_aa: ASRRQGASSYGDTEAF
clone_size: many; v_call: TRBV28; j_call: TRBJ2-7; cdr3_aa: ASSFGNYEQY
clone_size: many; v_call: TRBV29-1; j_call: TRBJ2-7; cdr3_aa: SAWTGRNEQY
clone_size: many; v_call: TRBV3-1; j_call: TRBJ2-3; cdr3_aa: ASSQKDTRRTDTQY
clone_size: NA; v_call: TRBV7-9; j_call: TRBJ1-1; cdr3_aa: ASRLTAGMNTEAF
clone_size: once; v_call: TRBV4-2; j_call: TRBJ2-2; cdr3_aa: ASSQETSLAGNTGELF
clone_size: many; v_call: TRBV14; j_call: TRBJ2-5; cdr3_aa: ASSQDMGDPGH
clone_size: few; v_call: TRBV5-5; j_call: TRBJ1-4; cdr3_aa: ASSLAGLKLF
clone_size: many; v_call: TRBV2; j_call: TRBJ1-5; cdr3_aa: ASSSRTATNQPQH
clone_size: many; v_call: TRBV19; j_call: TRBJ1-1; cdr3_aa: ASSIVSAASTEAF
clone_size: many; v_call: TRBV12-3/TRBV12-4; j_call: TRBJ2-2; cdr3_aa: ASTLARDPGTGELF
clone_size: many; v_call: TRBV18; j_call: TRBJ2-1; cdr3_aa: ASSPMRRSSYNEQF
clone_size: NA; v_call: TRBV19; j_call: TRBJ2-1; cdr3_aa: ASSIDRGDEQF
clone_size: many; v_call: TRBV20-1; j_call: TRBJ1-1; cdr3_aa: SARDGGTAEAF
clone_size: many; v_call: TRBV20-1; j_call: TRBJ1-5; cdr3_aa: SARRAVAQPQH
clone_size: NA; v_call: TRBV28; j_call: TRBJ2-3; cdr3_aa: ASSFFADTQY
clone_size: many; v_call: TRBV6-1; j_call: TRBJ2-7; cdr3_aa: ASTPGRSVSYEQY
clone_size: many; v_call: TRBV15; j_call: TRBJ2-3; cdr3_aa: ATSRGGTGTDTQY
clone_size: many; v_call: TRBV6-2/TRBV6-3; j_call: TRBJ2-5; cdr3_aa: ASSYPLAGGQETQY
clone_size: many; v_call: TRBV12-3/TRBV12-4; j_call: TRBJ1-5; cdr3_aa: ASSLAGSNQPQH
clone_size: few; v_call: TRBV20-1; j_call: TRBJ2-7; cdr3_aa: SARTMGSSYEQY
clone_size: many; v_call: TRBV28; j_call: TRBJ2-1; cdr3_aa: ASSSGGAQYNEQF
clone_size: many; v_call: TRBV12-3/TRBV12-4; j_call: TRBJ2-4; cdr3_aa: ASTRSSVAKNIQY